The text below deals with one T cell receptor beta chain. In the authors' workflow: Reference gene primer amplification gave estimated nucleated cell counts. The method was immunoSEQ multiplex PCR; TCRdb's version includes in-frame clones alone and lacks a portion of them. That table is the source of V, J and clone size, and D and trimming were worked out from the DNA. The sample records more than 25,000 clones, roughly 80% being singletons. The data are from a study of blood T cell repertoires in COVID-19. As for the study in general: Spain, Italy and the United States supplied samples that represented acute and convalescent COVID-19. PBMCs, B-cell-depleted T cells, or T cells were the source of the cDNA or gDNA that made up the material.

The CDR3 is 12 amino acids. The germline V gene encodes CDR1 SGHNT and CDR2 YYREEE (reference sequence). V was trimmed by 0 bases and J by 7 bases, leaving 5 bases between them. Sequencing was done on a sample of peripheral blood. The V call is TRBV5-4, the J call TRBJ2-1, with D perhaps matching TRBD2 (5 bases). The receptor's source is a human donor in a cohort sampled during active COVID-19. CDR3 sequence (DNA): TGTGCCAGCAGCTTGGGACTAAATGAGCAGTTCTTC. Translated, it gives CASSLGLNEQFF.